Each of the 3 T cell receptor beta chains below was sequenced from the same sample in a study of T-cell reconstitution after alpha-beta-depleted transplantation in children. Library preparation (for TCRbeta) was performed with unique molecular identifiers. TCRdb re-called the PCR reads through MiXCR, storing one row per CDR3 protein. Among fewer than 700,000 distinct CDR3 sequences listed, 20% to 25% were seen once. Sequencing used PBMCs, mostly from graft donor cells, obtained 360 days after TCRalphabeta/CD19-depleted stem cell transplant. The receptors come from a boy in the first two years of life who had a stem cell transplant for acute myeloid leukemia, so the T cells may come from the graft donor.

This clonotype occurred a few times. This sequence joins TRBV2 and TRBJ2-7, with D hard to call. The CDR3 loop spans 13 amino acids. Germline lookup yields CDR1 SNHLY and CDR2 FYNNEI. V lost 4 bases, J lost 1 base, and 8 bases lay in between. In DNA, the CDR3 is TGTGCCAGCAGTGCCAAGGTGTCCTACGAGCAGTACGTC. It codes for CASSAKVSYEQYV.

This clonotype has ten or more counts. V usage is TRBV24-1 and J usage is TRBJ2-5; the D is unclear. The V gene's germline CDR1 is KGHDR and CDR2 SFDVKD. There are 13 residues in the CDR3. The V gene lost 5 bases and the J gene lost 0 bases, with 6 bases spanning the gap. The CDR3 DNA is TGTGCCACCAGTGGCTCCCACCAAGAGACCCAGTACTTC. Its translation is CATSGSHQETQYF.

This clonotype was found a few times. This chain links TRBV12-5 with TRBJ2-3; D gene ambiguous. The V gene's germline CDR1 is LGHNT and CDR2 FRNRAP. This CDR3 has 14 residues. The germline V and J ends were trimmed by 3 bases and 6 bases, with 13 bases remaining between them. This CDR3 reads CASGFAATLDTQYF. The CDR3 bases are TGTGCTAGTGGTTTCGCGGCTACCTTGGATACGCAGTATTTT.